A single sample is the source of the 28 T cell receptor beta chains below, sequenced in a study of beta chain features in type 1 diabetes. Every isolated RNA sample was fully reverse transcribed, so sequencing captured expressed TCRB transcripts. Measured with immunoSEQ multiplex PCR; TCRdb has only the in-frame clones, and not every one. The profile shows around 240,000 clones, over 65% of them singletons. Sequenced input: naive CD4+ T cells from blood. These receptors were obtained from a man in his thirties or forties in good health.

The rearrangement joins TRBV30 to TRBJ1-5; no reliable D call. The CDR3 is 13 amino acids. From germline, CDR1 is GTSNPN and CDR2 SVGIG (reference sequence). V lost 1 base and J 2 bases, leaving 6 bases between the germline ends. The CDR3 DNA reads as TGTGCCTGGAGTGAAATGGGCAATCAGCCCCAGCATTTT. Translating it yields CAWSEMGNQPQHF.

CDR3 in DNA: TGCAGCGTTGAGACAGGGTCCTACGAGCAGTACTTC. Its protein is CSVETGSYEQYF. This chain uses TRBV29-1 with TRBJ2-7; 7 bases are shared with TRBD1. V trimming: 3 bases; J trimming: 1 base; junction bases outside the gene matches: 0. This CDR3 comprises 12 residues. CDR1 is SQVTM, CDR2 ANQGSEA, per germline.

The V call is TRBV9, the J call TRBJ2-5; a possible D gene is TRBD1 (6 bases). CDR1 and CDR2 (germline): SGDLS, YYNGEE. The CDR3 spans 14 residues. The germline V and J ends were trimmed by 4 bases and 5 bases, with 15 bases remaining between them. CDR3 sequence (DNA): TGTGCCAGCAGCCTTGGGCAGGGGTACGAGACCCAGTACTTC. It encodes CASSLGQGYETQYF.

This rearrangement joins TRBV30 to TRBJ2-1; 8 bases map to TRBD2. The length of the CDR3 is 16 residues. With V trimmed by 4 bases and J by 3 bases, 11 bases remained unmatched. CDR1 and CDR2 (germline): GTSNPN, SVGIG (reference sequence). The CDR3 bases are TGTGCCTGGACCGCTGGGCGGGAGGCCTACTACAATGAGCAGTTCTTC. Its protein is CAWTAGREAYYNEQFF. Supplemented by reference TRBV30 and TRBJ2-1, the full variable domain reads SQTIHQWPATLVQPVGSPLSLECTVEGTSNPNLYWYRQAAGRGLQLLFYSVGIGQISSEVPQNLSASRPQDRQFILSSKKLLLSDSGFYLCAWTAGREAYYNEQFFGPGTRLTVL.

The chain employs TRBV10-2 and TRBJ2-7, with D possibly being TRBD1 or TRBD2 (5 bases each). This CDR3 is built from 11 residues. Germline lookup yields CDR1 WSHSY and CDR2 SAAADI. V lost 7 bases to trimming and J lost 5 bases, with 9 bases between them. The CDR3 DNA reads as TGCGCCAGCACTCGAGGGGACGAGCAGTACTTC. Its protein product is CASTRGDEQYF.

V is TRBV7-8 and J is TRBJ2-6; 7 nucleotides match TRBD1. CDR3 length: 16 residues. CDR1 is SGHVS and CDR2 is FQNEAQ in the germline V gene. The V and J ends lost 5 bases and 2 bases, in that order; junction bases with no gene match: 6. CDR3 protein: CASSHGTAAGANVLTF. Here the CDR3 DNA reads TGTGCCAGCAGCCACGGGACAGCGGCTGGGGCCAACGTCCTGACTTTC.

V and J are TRBV29-1 and TRBJ2-7, with 12 positions matching TRBD2. V shed 4 bases, J shed 0 bases, and the junction held 7 bases outside the gene matches. Germline V gene data show CDR1 as SQVTM and CDR2 as ANQGSEA. The CDR3 sequence is 16 residues long. The DNA of the CDR3 is TGCAGCGTTGCCCCGGGACTAGCGGGTAACTCCTACGAGCAGTACTTC. This encodes CSVAPGLAGNSYEQYF.

In the case of this clone: The same CDR3 can be traced to other DNA sequences in this sample. This chain joins TRBV29-1 and TRBJ2-5; D uncertain. The length of the CDR3 is 11 residues. V shed 5 bases and J shed 5 bases, with 9 bases lying between them. Germline assignment: CDR1 SQVTM and CDR2 ANQGSEA. CDR3 in DNA: TGCAGCGTTCGGCCCGGGGAGACCCAGTACTTC. Its translation is CSVRPGETQYF.

The J gene is TRBJ1-5, the V gene TRBV25-1; D gene unclear. The germline V gene encodes CDR1 MGHDK and CDR2 SYGVNS. Trimming stripped 3 bases from V and 3 bases from J, with 6 bases between. The CDR3 contains 13 residues. The CDR3 reads CASSDSINQPQHF. CDR3 nucleotides: TGTGCCAGCAGTGACAGTATCAATCAGCCCCAGCATTTT.

The rearrangement uses TRBV10-1 and TRBJ2-7, with D tentatively TRBD1 (5 bases). This CDR3 has 13 residues. Germline V lookup: CDR1 WNHNN, CDR2 SYGVQD (reference sequence). Trimming removed 3 bases from V and 5 bases from J, with 11 bases in between. CDR3 protein: CASSDRGFDEQYF. The CDR3 DNA follows: TGCGCCAGCAGTGATAGGGGCTTCGACGAGCAGTACTTC.

The rearrangement uses TRBV30 and TRBJ1-6, with TRBD1 identical over 7 bases. Per germline, CDR1 GTSNPN and CDR2 SVGIG (reference sequence). The CDR3 length is 16 residues. Trimming took 0 bases from V and 7 from J; bases not matched to a gene: 9. The CDR3 DNA is TGTGCCTGGAGTGTACCTAGACAGGGTTGGAATTCACCCCTCCACTTT. Amino acids: CAWSVPRQGWNSPLHF.

This clone has a handful of counts. This chain connects TRBV29-1 to TRBJ2-1, with a weak D call TRBD1 (6 bases). V was clipped by 5 bases and J by 7 bases, with 15 bases between them. The CDR3 has 13 amino acids. CDR1 and CDR2 from the germline V gene are SQVTM and ANQGSEA. CDR3 in amino acids: CSVLLGGPNEQFF. DNA for the CDR3: TGCAGCGTTCTCCTTGGGGGCCCGAATGAGCAGTTCTTC.

This clone appeared a few times. The chain combines TRBV7-9 with TRBJ1-2; D is ambiguous. V shed 5 bases and J shed 2 bases, with 12 bases lying between them. The CDR3 totals 14 residues. Germline V CDR1 and CDR2: SEHNR, FQNEAQ (reference sequence). This chain's CDR3 is CASSIPGLNYGYTF. As DNA, the CDR3 is TGTGCCAGCAGCATACCGGGCCTCAACTATGGCTACACCTTC.

The chain couples TRBV29-1 to TRBJ1-1; unclear D gene. Germline CDR1 and CDR2: SQVTM and ANQGSEA. The V end was cut by 7 bases, the J end by 3 bases, with 12 bases between. CDR3 length: 12 residues. The CDR3 sequence is CSDLKEDTEAFF. In DNA, the CDR3 is TGCAGCGACCTTAAGGAGGACACTGAAGCTTTCTTT.

This chain joins TRBV7-2 and TRBJ2-7; a possible D gene is TRBD2 (5 bases). V lost 1 base, J lost 9 bases, and 19 bases lay in between. The CDR3 loop spans 15 amino acids. Germline CDR1 and CDR2: SGHTA and FQGNSA. In DNA form, the CDR3 reads TGTGCCAGCAGCTTAGTGAGCGGACCCGTAGTTTGGCAGTACTTC. Protein: CASSLVSGPVVWQYF.

The rearrangement links TRBV7-9 to TRBJ2-5; 9 nucleotides line up with TRBD1. The CDR3 spans 16 residues. Germline assignment: CDR1 SEHNR and CDR2 FQNEAQ (reference sequence). Trimming at V came to 0 bases and at J to 4 bases, leaving 6 bases not matched to a gene. As DNA, the CDR3 is TGTGCCAGCAGCTTAGCGGGACAGGGTGTCGGAGAGACCCAGTACTTC. Protein: CASSLAGQGVGETQYF.

The chain joins TRBV7-2 to TRBJ2-5; a weak D match, TRBD1 (6 bases). From germline, CDR1 is SGHTA and CDR2 FQGNSA. V was cut by 1 base and J by 8 bases, with 8 bases left in between. CDR3 length: 12 residues. The CDR3 reads CASSLVGGTQYF. The CDR3 DNA sequence: TGTGCCAGCAGCTTAGTAGGGGGTACCCAGTACTTC.

The chain is built from TRBV19 and TRBJ2-6; 8 nucleotides line up with TRBD1. Trimming at V came to 3 bases and at J to 0 bases, leaving 10 bases not matched to a gene. The CDR3 loop spans 19 amino acids. Germline V gene data show CDR1 as LNHDA and CDR2 as SQIVND (reference sequence). CDR3 region: CASSIRGQGASSGANVLTF. CDR3 in DNA: TGTGCCAGTAGTATTAGGGGGCAGGGGGCGAGCTCTGGGGCCAACGTCCTGACTTTC.

The genes are TRBV15 and TRBJ2-7; D is undetermined. V gave up 1 base and J gave up 6 bases, with 10 bases separating them. Germline-derived CDR1 and CDR2 are LNHNV and YYDKDF (reference sequence). The CDR3 totals 13 residues. CDR3 DNA sequence: TGTGCCACCAGCAGAGCTAGGGCAGGCGAGCAGTACTTC. Its protein is CATSRARAGEQYF.

The V gene is TRBV29-1, the J gene TRBJ2-1, with D unclear. Trimming removed 3 bases from V and 5 bases from J, with 8 bases in between. Per germline, CDR1 SQVTM and CDR2 ANQGSEA. The CDR3 runs to 12 residues. CDR3 DNA: TGCAGCGTTGATTCGCCTAACAATGAGCAGTTCTTC. Amino acids: CSVDSPNNEQFF.

This clone was recorded a few times. The chain is built from TRBV30 and TRBJ1-1; D is undetermined. V shed 4 bases and J shed 6 bases, with 9 bases lying between them. In germline, CDR1 is GTSNPN, CDR2 SVGIG (reference sequence). The CDR3 loop spans 11 amino acids. CDR3 bases: TGTGCCTGGAACGATGGGGCTGAAGCTTTCTTT. It codes for CAWNDGAEAFF.

The gene calls are TRBV7-9 and TRBJ1-2; D call uncertain. This CDR3 has 15 amino acids. The V end was cut by 3 bases, the J end by 4 bases, with 15 bases between. Germline V CDR1 and CDR2: SEHNR, FQNEAQ (reference sequence). The CDR3 coding sequence is TGTGCCAGCAGCTTGGCGGAAGGGCGGTTCTATGGCTACACCTTC. It is translated as CASSLAEGRFYGYTF.

The chain combines TRBV7-2 with TRBJ2-7; D ambiguous. The V and J ends lost 5 bases and 0 bases respectively, with 11 bases between them. In germline, CDR1 is SGHTA, CDR2 FQGNSA. This CDR3 has 14 amino acids. The CDR3 protein is CASSPSEISYEQYF. The DNA of the CDR3 is TGTGCCAGCAGCCCGAGCGAGATCTCCTACGAGCAGTACTTC.

This clone has a handful of counts. Other DNA sequences within the sample encode an identical CDR3. This chain links TRBV20-1 with TRBJ2-5; D remains ambiguous. The CDR3 length is 10 residues. Germline CDR1 and CDR2: DFQATT and SNEGSKA (reference sequence). Trimming took 6 bases from V and 1 from J, leaving 3 bases between them. In DNA form, the CDR3 reads TGCAGTGCCCTCCAAGAGACCCAGTACTTC. This translates into CSALQETQYF.

This chain uses TRBV25-1 with TRBJ2-5; possibly TRBD1 for D (6 bases). The CDR3 has 13 residues. The V end was cut by 4 bases, the J end by 9 bases, with 15 bases between. Germline assignment: CDR1 MGHDK and CDR2 SYGVNS. The CDR3 nucleotides are TGTGCCAGCAGTGCGGACAGCTCGCGGTCCCAGTACTTC. The encoded protein is CASSADSSRSQYF.

The chain is built from TRBV29-1 and TRBJ1-1, with a tentative D call TRBD1 (6 bases). The CDR3 is 14 residues long. V was cut by 4 bases and J by 2 bases, with 14 bases left in between. The V gene's germline CDR1 is SQVTM and CDR2 ANQGSEA. The CDR3 DNA follows: TGCAGCGTTGCCTTATTGGACAGTAACACTGAAGCTTTCTTT. Encoded protein: CSVALLDSNTEAFF.

This chain connects TRBV28 to TRBJ2-7; D gene uncertain. The ends were cut back, 7 bases at V and 2 bases at J, with 15 bases in the middle. The germline V gene encodes CDR1 MDHEN and CDR2 SYDVKM. CDR3 size: 14 residues. The CDR3 bases are TGTGCCAGCAACACCTTAGAGAGCCCCTACGAGCAGTACTTC. Amino acids: CASNTLESPYEQYF.

The chain is built from TRBV30 and TRBJ2-5; a possible D gene is TRBD1 (5 bases). V dropped 7 bases and J dropped 3 bases, with 12 bases sitting between them. The germline V gene encodes CDR1 GTSNPN and CDR2 SVGIG (reference sequence). The CDR3 is made up of 12 amino acids. CDR3 DNA sequence: TGTGCCTTCGCCAGGGTGGAAGAGACCCAGTACTTC. It translates to CAFARVEETQYF.